One sample yielded the 22 T cell receptor beta chains listed below, sequenced in a study of blood T cell repertoires in COVID-19. This table comes from immunoSEQ multiplex PCR, and its TCRdb copy is limited to in-frame clones, with some not included. Among 150,000 to 200,000 clones, roughly four fifths were seen once, and the ten largest hold around 8%. Specimen: peripheral blood. The receptors stem from a woman in her 70s with COVID-19, enrolled during active disease.

The chain combines TRBV6-6 with TRBJ2-1; D tentatively reads TRBD1 or TRBD2 (7 bases each). V lost 5 bases to trimming and J lost 2 bases, with 16 bases between them. The CDR3 has 16 residues. In germline, CDR1 is MNHNY, CDR2 SVGAGI (reference sequence). The CDR3 here is CASSQGEGGPYNEQFF. For the CDR3, the DNA is TGTGCCAGCAGTCAGGGGGAGGGAGGGCCCTACAATGAGCAGTTCTTC.

Here the CDR3 DNA reads TGTGCCAGCTCATCCCTAGCGGGAGACGACGAGCAGTACTTC. It yields the protein CASSSLAGDDEQYF. The rearrangement uses TRBV18 and TRBJ2-7; 10 bases are shared with TRBD2. CDR1 is KGHSH, CDR2 LQKENI, per germline. The J segment lost 5 bases and the V segment lost 5 bases, leaving 6 bases of the junction unmatched. CDR3 length: 14 amino acids.

The gene calls are TRBV5-6 and TRBJ2-7; the D is unclear. In germline, CDR1 is SGHDT, CDR2 YYEEEE. V was clipped by 2 bases and J by 4 bases, with 19 bases between them. The CDR3 contains 16 residues. The CDR3 nucleotides read TGTGCCAGCAGCTTACTGAAGTCGGAGTCGGTTTACGAGCAGTACTTC. Translating it yields CASSLLKSESVYEQYF.

The CDR3, as DNA: TGTGCCAGCAGCCCCCTGGCGGGAGGGGTGACTGAGCAGTTCTTC. Amino acids: CASSPLAGGVTEQFF. The chain has TRBV7-6 and TRBJ2-1, with 9 bases aligning to TRBD2. The CDR3 is made up of 15 amino acids. CDR1 and CDR2 (germline): SGHVS, FNYEAQ. The trim removed 5 bases at V and 9 bases at J, leaving 11 bases unmatched.

This chain links TRBV9 with TRBJ2-1; 14 positions agree with TRBD2. CDR3 length: 16 amino acids. V was pared by 4 bases and J by 7 bases, with 7 bases of the junction left unmatched. Germline assignment: CDR1 SGDLS and CDR2 YYNGEE. CDR3 protein: CASSPLTSGRGNEQFF. The CDR3 coding sequence is TGTGCCAGCAGCCCCTTGACTAGCGGGAGGGGGAATGAGCAGTTCTTC.

J is TRBJ2-5 and V is TRBV5-1; TRBD1 is a possible D gene (6 bases). V lost 4 bases and J lost 4, with 17 bases in between. The CDR3 covers 15 residues. Per germline, CDR1 SGHRS and CDR2 YFSETQ. CDR3 DNA sequence: TGCGCCAGCAGCCCCGTCGACAGGAGAGTAGAGACCCAGTACTTC. Its protein is CASSPVDRRVETQYF.

The chain recombines TRBV4-1 with TRBJ2-3; no clear D gene. CDR1 and CDR2 (germline): MGHRA, YSYEKL. The CDR3 spans 14 residues. V was cut by 4 bases and J by 3 bases, with 11 bases left in between. Here the CDR3 reads CASSRSSATDTQYF. CDR3 coding DNA: TGCGCCAGCAGCCGGTCCAGCGCGACAGATACGCAGTATTTT.

This clone has just one count. This chain uses TRBV28 with TRBJ1-2, with a tentative D call TRBD1 (6 bases). Germline CDR1 and CDR2: MDHEN and SYDVKM. Between the trimmed V and J ends, which lost 2 bases and 0 bases, there was a span of 10 bases. The CDR3 totals 15 residues. As DNA, the CDR3 is TGTGCCAGCAGTTTACAGGGGCGCTCTAACTATGGCTACACCTTC. Encoded protein: CASSLQGRSNYGYTF.

This rearrangement joins TRBV18 to TRBJ1-1; no reliable D call. The CDR3 is made up of 14 amino acids. The germline V gene encodes CDR1 KGHSH and CDR2 LQKENI. Trimming cost V 6 bases and J 1 base, with 12 bases left between them. CDR3 residues: CASSPDFRNTEAFF. The CDR3 region has the DNA TGTGCCAGCTCTCCCGACTTCAGGAACACTGAAGCTTTCTTT.

This clone was seen more than once but under ten times. The gene calls are TRBV7-2 and TRBJ2-7; the D gene is possibly TRBD2 (6 bases). The length of the CDR3 is 13 residues. V lost 5 bases and J lost 0, with 8 bases in between. The V gene's germline CDR1 is SGHTA and CDR2 FQGNSA. The CDR3 loop is CASSREFSYEQYF. As DNA, the CDR3 is TGTGCCAGCAGCCGGGAGTTCTCCTACGAGCAGTACTTC.

This sequence joins TRBV19 and TRBJ2-5, with 9 nucleotides matching TRBD1. The CDR3 is made up of 15 amino acids. The V segment lost 2 bases and the J segment 2 bases; nucleotides outside the gene matches: 3. Germline V gene lookup returns CDR1 LNHDA and CDR2 SQIVND (reference sequence). The CDR3: CASSILGQGQETQYF. CDR3 sequence (DNA): TGTGCCAGTAGTATACTGGGACAGGGTCAAGAGACCCAGTACTTC.

The V gene is TRBV5-5, the J gene TRBJ2-6, with D possibly TRBD2 on 5 matching bases. The germline CDR1 and CDR2 sequences are SGHKS and YYEKEE (reference sequence). V lost 1 base to trimming and J lost 4 bases, with 12 bases between them. This CDR3 is built from 16 residues. CDR3 region: CASSLSAGSGANVLTF. CDR3 DNA: TGTGCCAGCAGCTTGTCCGCGGGCTCGGGGGCCAACGTCCTGACTTTC.

The V call is TRBV5-4, the J call TRBJ2-1; TRBD2 matches at 10 bases. Unmatched junction bases numbered 6, after V lost 4 bases and J lost 5 bases. Looked up from germline, CDR1 is SGHNT and CDR2 is YYREEE (reference sequence). The CDR3 has 15 residues. The CDR3 is CASSVSSGRHNEQFF. The CDR3 nucleotides read TGTGCCAGCAGCGTATCTAGCGGGAGACACAATGAGCAGTTCTTC. Supplemented by reference TRBV5-4 and TRBJ2-1, the full variable domain reads ETGVTQSPTHLIKTRGQQVTLRCSSQSGHNTVSWYQQALGQGPQFIFQYYREEENGRGNFPPRFSGLQFPNYSSELNVNALELDDSALYLCASSVSSGRHNEQFFGPGTRLTVL.

The V and J genes are TRBV28 and TRBJ1-3; D is possibly TRBD1 (5 bases). Germline V gene data show CDR1 as MDHEN and CDR2 as SYDVKM. CDR3 length: 17 residues. Trimming removed 5 bases from V and 0 bases from J, with 17 bases in between. CDR3 sequence: CASSPVGRGGSGNTIYF. CDR3 nucleotide sequence: TGTGCCAGCAGTCCAGTGGGGCGGGGAGGCTCTGGAAACACCATATATTTT.

V gene TRBV5-5 combines with J gene TRBJ1-6; no clear D. CDR3 size: 12 residues. CDR1 and CDR2 (germline): SGHKS, YYEKEE (reference sequence). V lost 1 base and J lost 7, with 3 bases in between. The CDR3 here is CASSLQNSPLHF. The CDR3 DNA sequence: TGTGCCAGCAGCTTGCAGAATTCACCCCTCCACTTT.

A single count supports this clone. This rearrangement joins TRBV2 to TRBJ1-4; 8 nucleotides line up with TRBD1. In germline, CDR1 is SNHLY, CDR2 FYNNEI. V shed 6 bases and J 3 bases; nucleotides not matched to a gene: 6. The length of the CDR3 is 15 residues. The CDR3 DNA follows: TGTGCCAGCAGGACAACAGGGGGACCTAATGAAAAACTGTTTTTT. Translated: CASRTTGGPNEKLFF. Filled out from reference TRBV2 and TRBJ1-4, the complete variable domain reads EPEVTQTPSHQVTQMGQEVILRCVPISNHLYFYWYRQILGQKVEFLVSFYNNEISEKSEIFDDQFSVERPDGSNFTLKIRSTKLEDSAMYFCASRTTGGPNEKLFFGSGTQLSVL.

This chain connects TRBV27 to TRBJ1-5; TRBD1 agrees at 9 bases. This CDR3 is 14 amino acids long. V lost 8 bases and J lost 6; bases outside the gene matches: 8. Germline CDR1 and CDR2: MNHEY and SMNVEV (reference sequence). CDR3 nucleotide sequence: TGTGCCAGCTCGCCTGACAGGGGGAGTCAGCCCCAGCATTTT. Residues: CASSPDRGSQPQHF.

The V and J genes are TRBV2 and TRBJ2-4, with D perhaps matching TRBD2 (5 bases). V was shortened by 5 bases and J by 0 bases, with 11 bases between the two germline ends. In germline, CDR1 is SNHLY, CDR2 FYNNEI. This CDR3 comprises 15 residues. DNA of the CDR3: TGTGCCAGCAGTTACCCCGGACTAGCCAAAAACATTCAGTACTTC. Encoded protein: CASSYPGLAKNIQYF.

The chain has TRBV6-2 or TRBV6-3 and TRBJ2-1; 10 nucleotides match TRBD2. With V trimmed by 2 bases and J by 0 bases, 4 bases remained unmatched. The CDR3 length is 17 residues. The germline gives CDR1 MNHEY, CDR2 SVGEGT. Written as DNA, the CDR3 is TGTGCCAGCAGTTACCTAAGCGGGGGGGTCTCCTACAATGAGCAGTTCTTC. Amino acids: CASSYLSGGVSYNEQFF.

The J gene is TRBJ2-1, the V gene TRBV29-1; tentatively, D is TRBD2 (6 bases). V was pared by 4 bases and J by 2 bases, with 12 bases between. This CDR3 is 14 amino acids long. CDR1 is SQVTM and CDR2 is ANQGSEA in the germline V gene. The CDR3 DNA sequence: TGCAGCGTTGGATCTAGCGACCCCTACAATGAGCAGTTCTTC. It specifies CSVGSSDPYNEQFF.

This chain links TRBV10-1 with TRBJ2-7, with TRBD1 identical over 9 bases. V dropped 5 bases and J dropped 7; count of bases not matched to a gene: 12. This CDR3 comprises 15 residues. CDR1 is WNHNN and CDR2 is SYGVQD in the germline V gene (reference sequence). This CDR3 reads CASSSGGTGTGEQYF. CDR3 nucleotide sequence: TGCGCCAGCAGTTCAGGCGGGACAGGGACCGGGGAGCAGTACTTC.

The chain has TRBV28 and TRBJ1-5, with no clear D. There are 18 residues in the CDR3. Per the germline V gene, CDR1 is MDHEN and CDR2 is SYDVKM. Trimming pared 5 bases from V and 2 bases from J, leaving 22 bases between. CDR3 nucleotide sequence: TGTGCCAGCAGTCGAACGCCCGGGAGTCTTAAGGGCAATCAGCCCCAGCATTTT. As protein: CASSRTPGSLKGNQPQHF.